This TCR beta chain comes out of a study of PD-L1 blockade in urothelial cancer. Study background: There were a median of approximately 130,000 T cells in blood samples.

Patients had urothelial carcinoma that was locally advanced or metastatic. A total of 1 to 8 samples per patient were collected pretreatment and on-treatment. There are 18 residues in the CDR3. Germline CDR1 reads SGDLS; CDR2 reads YYNGEE. With V trimmed by 1 base and J by 3 bases, 13 bases remained unmatched. The authors spiked synthetic TCR analog templates into each PCR. TCRdb's copy holds only in-frame clones and misses some; the assay was immunoSEQ multiplex PCR. The table has roughly 90,000 clones, more than 85% seen once; the top ten hold more than 8%. This TCR came from a man in his fifties or sixties with urothelial cancer. This rearrangement joins TRBV9 to TRBJ2-3; 8 nucleotides align to TRBD2. The sample in question was PBMCs, obtained around atezolizumab (anti-PD-L1) treatment. The chain's CDR3 is CASSVSSPSGSLTDTQYF. The CDR3 coding sequence is TGTGCCAGCAGCGTATCCTCCCCAAGCGGGAGTTTAACAGATACGCAGTATTTT.